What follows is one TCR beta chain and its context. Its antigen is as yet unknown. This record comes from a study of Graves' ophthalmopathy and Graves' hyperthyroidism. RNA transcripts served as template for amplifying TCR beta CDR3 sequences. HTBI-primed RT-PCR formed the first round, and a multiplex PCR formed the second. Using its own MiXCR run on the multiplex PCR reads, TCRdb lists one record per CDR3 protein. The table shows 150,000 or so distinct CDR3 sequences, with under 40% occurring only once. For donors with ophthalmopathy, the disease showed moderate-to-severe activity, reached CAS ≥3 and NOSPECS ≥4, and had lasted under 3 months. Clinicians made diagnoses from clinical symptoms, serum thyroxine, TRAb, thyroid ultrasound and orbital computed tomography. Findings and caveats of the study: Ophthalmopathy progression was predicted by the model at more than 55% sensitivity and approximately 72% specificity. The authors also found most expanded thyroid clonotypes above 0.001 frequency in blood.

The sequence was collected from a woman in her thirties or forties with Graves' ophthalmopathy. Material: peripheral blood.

CDR3 loop: CASSLDPGEETQYF. In nucleotides, the CDR3 is TGTGCCAGCAGTTTAGACCCGGGAGAAGAGACCCAGTACTTC. The chain couples TRBV12-3 or TRBV12-4 to TRBJ2-5; D might be TRBD2 (6 bases). Trimming removed 1 base from V and 3 bases from J, with 9 bases in between. This CDR3 contains 14 residues.